These 21 T cell receptor beta chains originate from one sample sequenced in a study of shared T cell receptors in the human thymus. Libraries were prepared by immunoSEQ multiplex PCR; TCRdb keeps only in-frame clonotypes and omits some of them. Of more than 550,000 clones listed, approximately 85% are singletons. The same data also contributed to another study, on human thymus T cells.

Sequenced input: thymocytes. The receptors were gathered from a girl in the first two years of life with a congenital heart defect.

The rearrangement uses TRBV6-5 and TRBJ1-1, with D possibly TRBD1 on 6 matching bases. The V gene's germline CDR1 is MNHEY and CDR2 SVGAGI. This CDR3 region has 13 residues. The V and J ends lost 5 bases and 5 bases respectively, with 12 bases between them. CDR3 in DNA: TGTGCCAGCAGTCGGGGGGCTGTAACTGAAGCTTTCTTT. As protein: CASSRGAVTEAFF.

This chain uses TRBV2 with TRBJ1-3; D is unresolved. The CDR3 runs 16 residues. CDR1 is SNHLY, CDR2 FYNNEI, per germline. V lost 4 bases and J lost 0, with 13 bases in between. The CDR3 coding sequence is TGTGCCAGCAGTGTGTCCGCGGGCAACTCTGGAAACACCATATATTTT. It is translated as CASSVSAGNSGNTIYF.

The chain employs TRBV7-2 and TRBJ1-5, with TRBD1 identical over 7 bases. With 2 bases clipped from V and 6 bases from J, the junction kept 10 bases outside the gene matches. The CDR3 length is 16 residues. The germline CDR1 and CDR2 sequences are SGHTA and FQGNSA. The CDR3 here is CASSLPRDRRRQPQHF. CDR3 DNA: TGTGCCAGCAGCTTACCCCGGGACAGAAGACGTCAGCCCCAGCATTTT.

This chain connects TRBV28 to TRBJ2-7; D is possibly TRBD2 (5 bases). The CDR3 extends over 13 amino acids. V lost 7 bases and J lost 3, with 13 bases in between. Germline CDR1 and CDR2: MDHEN and SYDVKM. The CDR3 bases are TGTGCCAGCACCTACTCCCGGGACTACGAGCAGTACTTC. Its translation is CASTYSRDYEQYF.

CDR3 protein: CASTGTGVPNGWGYTF. The DNA of the CDR3 is TGTGCCAGCACCGGGACAGGGGTCCCCAACGGGTGGGGCTACACCTTC. J is TRBJ1-2 and V is TRBV2; 10 bases align to TRBD1. The CDR3 spans 16 residues. The V gene's germline CDR1 is SNHLY and CDR2 FYNNEI. The junction had 16 bases not matched to a gene; V was cut back by 7 bases and J by 8 bases. Supplemented by reference TRBV2 and TRBJ1-2, the full variable domain reads EPEVTQTPSHQVTQMGQEVILRCVPISNHLYFYWYRQILGQKVEFLVSFYNNEISEKSEIFDDQFSVERPDGSNFTLKIRSTKLEDSAMYFCASTGTGVPNGWGYTFGSGTRLTVV.

This sequence joins TRBV5-1 and TRBJ1-1; possible D gene TRBD1, 6 bases. Germline-derived CDR1 and CDR2 are SGHRS and YFSETQ. Trimming shortened V by 0 bases and J by 0 bases, and 15 bases separated the two germline ends. The CDR3 length is 17 residues. The CDR3 region is CASSLVDRTAMNTEAFF. CDR3 nucleotide sequence: TGCGCCAGCAGCTTGGTCGACCGGACAGCCATGAACACTGAAGCTTTCTTT.

This chain links TRBV7-8 with TRBJ2-5; D unresolved. V lost 1 base, J lost 3 bases, and 9 bases lay in between. The CDR3 covers 14 residues. Germline loops: CDR1 SGHVS, CDR2 FQNEAQ. The CDR3 DNA follows: TGTGCCAGCAGCTTAGTTTCACACGAAGAGACCCAGTACTTC. As protein: CASSLVSHEETQYF.

The DNA for the CDR3 is TGTGCCAGCAGCTTTTCAGGACACGGCACAGATACGCAGTATTTT. Translating it yields CASSFSGHGTDTQYF. The rearrangement joins TRBV7-9 to TRBJ2-3; tentative D call: TRBD1 (5 bases). This CDR3 has 15 residues. Trimming took 3 bases from V and 1 from J, leaving 11 bases between them. Germline loops: CDR1 SEHNR, CDR2 FQNEAQ (reference sequence).

The chain couples TRBV28 to TRBJ2-1, with 9 bases aligning to TRBD2. This CDR3 region has 15 residues. From germline, CDR1 is MDHEN and CDR2 SYDVKM. The V gene end was trimmed by 7 bases and the J gene end by 6 bases; junction bases not matched to a gene: 10. The CDR3 nucleotides read TGTGCCAGCATACTAACCGGGACTAGCAGCAATGAGCAGTTCTTC. It specifies CASILTGTSSNEQFF.

This chain uses TRBV28 with TRBJ2-7; TRBD1 might be the D (5 bases). CDR3 length: 15 residues. Trimming stripped 3 bases from V and 4 bases from J, with 16 bases between. Germline-derived CDR1 and CDR2 are MDHEN and SYDVKM. The CDR3 region has the DNA TGTGCCAGCAGTTTTGCAGGGCTTCGGCTATACGAGCAGTACTTC. Its protein product is CASSFAGLRLYEQYF.

This clone was observed once. The V and J genes are TRBV18 and TRBJ1-2, with TRBD1 identical over 8 bases. Trimming took 2 bases from V and 2 from J; bases not matched to a gene: 4. The CDR3 is 15 residues long. Germline loops: CDR1 KGHSH, CDR2 LQKENI. The CDR3 loop reads CASSPGQGLNYGYTF. CDR3 DNA: TGTGCCAGCTCACCAGGACAGGGACTCAACTATGGCTACACCTTC.

J is TRBJ2-1 and V is TRBV7-9, with TRBD1 identical over 9 bases. The trim removed 7 bases at V and 1 base at J, leaving 8 bases unmatched. Germline V gene sequence: CDR1 SEHNR, CDR2 FQNEAQ (reference sequence). The CDR3 is made up of 16 amino acids. This CDR3 is CASTRDRDWSYNEQFF. CDR3 sequence (DNA): TGTGCCAGCACCCGGGACAGGGATTGGTCCTACAATGAGCAGTTCTTC.

This chain uses TRBV19 with TRBJ2-3, with 9 bases identical to TRBD1. CDR3 length: 15 residues. The J segment lost 3 bases and the V segment lost 6 bases, leaving 7 bases of the junction unmatched. In germline, CDR1 is LNHDA, CDR2 SQIVND (reference sequence). CDR3 loop: CASSDPGQGTDTQYF. DNA for the CDR3: TGTGCCAGTAGCGACCCGGGACAGGGTACAGATACGCAGTATTTT. The entire variable domain, with the rest obtained from reference TRBV19 and TRBJ2-3, is as follows: DGGITQSPKYLFRKEGQNVTLSCEQNLNHDAMYWYRQDPGQGLRLIYYSQIVNDFQKGDIAEGYSVSREKKESFPLTVTSAQKNPTAFYLCASSDPGQGTDTQYFGPGTRLTVL.

This clone showed up just a few times. In nucleotides, the CDR3 is TGTGCCAGCAGCTTGAATGTACAGGATGGCTACACCTTC. Protein sequence: CASSLNVQDGYTF. The chain recombines TRBV5-5 with TRBJ1-2; D is perhaps TRBD1 (5 bases). Germline loops: CDR1 SGHKS, CDR2 YYEKEE (reference sequence). V lost 1 base, J lost 6 bases, and 10 bases lay in between. This CDR3 is 13 amino acids long.

The gene calls are TRBV28 and TRBJ2-7; 7 positions match TRBD1. V gave up 4 bases and J gave up 0 bases; unmatched junction bases: 9. The CDR3 length is 16 residues. Germline-derived CDR1 and CDR2 are MDHEN and SYDVKM. CDR3: CASSSTGTALSYEQYF. As DNA, the CDR3 is TGTGCCAGCAGTTCTACCGGGACAGCACTCTCCTACGAGCAGTACTTC.

This clone was detected only once. The gene calls are TRBV2 and TRBJ2-5; weak D call: TRBD2 (6 bases). Germline CDR1 SNHLY, CDR2 FYNNEI. This CDR3 comprises 16 residues. V lost 6 bases and J 0 bases, leaving 17 bases between the germline ends. The CDR3 loop reads CASSPSGHRYQETQYF. In DNA form, the CDR3 reads TGTGCCAGCAGCCCCAGCGGGCACAGGTACCAAGAGACCCAGTACTTC.

The CDR3 DNA follows: TGTGCCAGCAGCCCTAAGGGAGCTAAACAAAATCAGCCCCAGCATTTT. As protein: CASSPKGAKQNQPQHF. V gene TRBV28 combines with J gene TRBJ1-5; D gene uncertain. There are 16 residues in the CDR3. CDR1 and CDR2 (germline): MDHEN, SYDVKM. V was shortened by 6 bases and J by 4 bases, with 19 bases between the two germline ends. Complete variable domain (other parts from reference TRBV28 and TRBJ1-5): DVKVTQSSRYLVKRTGEKVFLECVQDMDHENMFWYRQDPGLGLRLIYFSYDVKMKEKGDIPEGYSVSREKKERFSLILESASTNQTSMYLCASSPKGAKQNQPQHFGDGTRLSIL.

The J gene is TRBJ1-4, the V gene TRBV9; the D gene is possibly TRBD1 (5 bases). V was clipped by 0 bases and J by 7 bases, with 16 bases between them. CDR3 length: 16 residues. The germline CDR1 and CDR2 sequences are SGDLS and YYNGEE. The CDR3 bases are TGTGCCAGCAGCGTAGGCAGGGTGCCCAGTGGTGAAAAACTGTTTTTT. Translated, it gives CASSVGRVPSGEKLFF.

The V gene is TRBV6-5, the J gene TRBJ1-6; TRBD1 is a possible D gene (6 bases). Germline V gene data show CDR1 as MNHEY and CDR2 as SVGAGI. Trimming left V 4 bases short and J 6 bases short, with 16 bases between. The CDR3 has 16 amino acids. The CDR3 DNA follows: TGTGCCAGCAGTTCCCCTCGGGACACAAGTAATTCACCCCTCCACTTT. Translated: CASSSPRDTSNSPLHF.

The chain recombines TRBV28 with TRBJ1-2; D remains unclear. The germline V gene encodes CDR1 MDHEN and CDR2 SYDVKM. The CDR3 has 10 residues. CDR3 in amino acids: CGSGDYGYTF. In nucleotides, the CDR3 is TGTGGGTCCGGTGACTATGGCTACACCTTC.

This clone was detected only a few times. V and J are TRBV30 and TRBJ2-1, with TRBD1 identical over 7 bases. CDR3 length: 15 residues. CDR1 is GTSNPN and CDR2 is SVGIG in the germline V gene (reference sequence). V shed 4 bases, J shed 6 bases, and the junction held 12 bases outside the gene matches. CDR3 in DNA: TGTGCCTGGAATTTCTGGGACAGCGGAACCAATGAGCAGTTCTTC. Its protein product is CAWNFWDSGTNEQFF.